In its sample, the clone carrying this T cell receptor beta chain was seen once. Under the authors' procedure: For nucleated cells, counts were estimated from reference gene primer amplification. The protocol was immunoSEQ multiplex PCR, while the TCRdb copy is restricted to in-frame clones and leaves out a portion. The V and J calls and clone size were taken over from that table, and D and trimming were inferred from the DNA. The table records just under 350,000 clones, around 91% of them present only once. The sample belongs to a study of blood T cell repertoires in COVID-19. As for the study in general: Sites in the United States, Italy and Spain provided acute and convalescent COVID-19 samples. T cells, B-cell-depleted T cells, or PBMCs provided the cDNA or gDNA that served as material.

The CDR3 totals 17 residues. V shed 8 bases and J shed 0 bases, with 20 bases lying between them. CDR1 and CDR2 from the germline V gene are SEHNR and FQNEAQ (reference sequence). The J gene is TRBJ1-3, the V gene TRBV7-9; D might be TRBD1 (5 bases). Sequenced input: peripheral blood. The clonotype originates from a woman aged 18 to 35 who had recovered from COVID-19. CDR3 sequence (DNA): TGTGCCAGCCTAAGCCCGGGGGACGGAAACTCTGGAAACACCATATATTTT. The encoded protein is CASLSPGDGNSGNTIYF.